The next 13 T cell receptor beta chains were all read from a single sample in a study of CD8 T cells in ankylosing spondylitis. TCRdb reanalysed the 5' RACE reads using MiXCR and keeps one entry per CDR3 protein. Among around 35,000 distinct CDR3 sequences listed, about 11% were seen once. The sample comprised synovial fluid, either unsorted or a sorted T cell fraction (not recorded which). These receptors all come from a male donor with ankylosing spondylitis.

This clonotype was observed a handful of times. The V and J genes are TRBV6-1 and TRBJ2-3, with TRBD2 matching 10 bases. The CDR3 covers 17 residues. The V gene end was trimmed by 1 base and the J gene end by 0 bases; junction bases not matched to a gene: 4. The germline V gene has CDR1 MNHNS and CDR2 SASEGT. In DNA form, the CDR3 reads TGTGCCAGCAGTGAAGGGCTAGCGGGAGAGAGCACAGATACGCAGTATTTT. Translation: CASSEGLAGESTDTQYF.

This clonotype was observed many times. The chain links TRBV25-1 to TRBJ1-2; D is unresolved. Germline V gene lookup returns CDR1 MGHDK and CDR2 SYGVNS. V lost 4 bases and J lost 4, with 22 bases in between. The CDR3 loop spans 17 amino acids. The CDR3 nucleotides read TGTGCCAGCAGTGGCCGCCCACGATTGGAAGGAGGCTATGGCTACACCTTC. It is translated as CASSGRPRLEGGYGYTF.

This clonotype was seen a handful of times. This chain joins TRBV3-1 and TRBJ1-1; D gene uncertain. Germline CDR1 is LGHDT and CDR2 is YNNKEL (reference sequence). The CDR3 totals 18 residues. Deletions cut 5 bases from V and 3 bases from J, with 25 bases between. DNA of the CDR3: TGTGCCAGCAGCAAAAGAATAAGGGTACGGATCGAAGACACTGAAGCTTTCTTT. It codes for CASSKRIRVRIEDTEAFF.

This clonotype was detected a few times. This chain links TRBV10-2 with TRBJ2-3; possibly TRBD2 for D (6 bases). The CDR3 has 16 residues. Trimming removed 3 bases at V and 5 bases at J, with 18 bases between. The germline V gene encodes CDR1 WSHSY and CDR2 SAAADI. CDR3 sequence: CASSERWGEIGDTQYF. The CDR3 DNA sequence: TGCGCCAGCAGTGAAAGGTGGGGGGAGATCGGAGATACGCAGTATTTT.

This clonotype was seen ten or more times. J is TRBJ2-7 and V is TRBV4-2; 8 bases align to TRBD2. J lost 2 bases, V lost 3 bases, and 6 bases had no gene match. Germline CDR1 reads LGHNA; CDR2 reads YNFKEQ. This CDR3 comprises 15 residues. CDR3 residues: CASSQTLAVTYEQYF. CDR3 bases: TGTGCCAGCAGCCAGACACTAGCGGTAACCTACGAGCAGTACTTC.

Only a few counts were recorded for this clonotype. The chain uses TRBV7-8 and TRBJ2-7, with D perhaps TRBD1 (5 bases). Germline-derived CDR1 and CDR2 are SGHVS and FQNEAQ. Trimming removed 1 base at V and 1 base at J, with 8 bases between. The CDR3 consists of 14 residues. The CDR3 DNA follows: TGTGCCAGCAGCTTAGAAGACAGTTCCTACGAGCAGTACTTC. Translated, it gives CASSLEDSSYEQYF. The variable domain in full, with the rest retrieved from reference TRBV7-8 and TRBJ2-7, is GAGVSQSPRYKVAKRGQDVALRCDPISGHVSLFWYQQALGQGPEFLTYFQNEAQLDKSGLPSDRFFAERPEGSVSTLKIQRTQQEDSAVYLCASSLEDSSYEQYFGPGTRLTVT.

The rearrangement joins TRBV6-2 or TRBV6-3 to TRBJ2-5; 8 bases fit TRBD2. Looked up from germline, CDR1 is MNHEY and CDR2 is SVGEGT. This CDR3 is built from 13 residues. J gave up 7 bases and V 6 bases, and 7 bases lay outside the gene matches. The CDR3: CASSTDSGRTQYF. CDR3 nucleotide sequence: TGTGCCAGCAGCACGGACAGCGGGAGGACCCAGTACTTC.

At least ten counts were recorded for this clonotype. The gene calls are TRBV29-1 and TRBJ1-5; perhaps TRBD1 as D (6 bases). Per the germline V gene, CDR1 is SQVTM and CDR2 is ANQGSEA. The CDR3 totals 13 residues. V dropped 6 bases and J dropped 4 bases, with 13 bases sitting between them. In DNA form, the CDR3 reads TGCAGCGTGGCAAGGGGGGAGAATCAGCCCCAGCATTTT. Translated: CSVARGENQPQHF.

This clonotype was observed at least ten times. V is TRBV9 and J is TRBJ2-1; 8 nucleotides line up with TRBD2. V shed 6 bases, J shed 0 bases, and the junction held 5 bases outside the gene matches. CDR1 and CDR2 (germline): SGDLS, YYNGEE. This CDR3 has 15 residues. The CDR3 DNA follows: TGTGCCAGCACTCCCGGGGGGGGCTCCTACAATGAGCAGTTCTTC. Translating it yields CASTPGGGSYNEQFF.

The J gene is TRBJ2-1, the V gene TRBV27, with D hard to call. The germline CDR1 and CDR2 sequences are MNHEY and SMNVEV (reference sequence). V lost 6 bases and J lost 4, with 10 bases in between. This CDR3 is 13 amino acids long. CDR3 residues: CASRGSGYNEQFF. The CDR3 DNA sequence: TGTGCCAGCAGGGGGTCTGGATACAATGAGCAGTTCTTC.

This clonotype was seen a handful of times. CDR3 sequence: CASSATRGPGATAFF. CDR3 nucleotides: TGTGCCAGCAGCGCCACCCGAGGGCCAGGAGCGACGGCTTTCTTT. V usage is TRBV9 and J usage is TRBJ1-1; D ambiguous. CDR1 and CDR2 from the germline V gene are SGDLS and YYNGEE. The CDR3 is made up of 15 amino acids. V lost 3 bases to trimming and J lost 11 bases, with 23 bases between them.

This clonotype was counted ten times or more. J is TRBJ1-4 and V is TRBV7-8, with D tentatively TRBD1 (5 bases). CDR1 is SGHVS, CDR2 FQNEAQ, per germline. The CDR3 has 15 residues. The germline V and J ends were trimmed by 5 bases and 0 bases, with 10 bases remaining between them. CDR3 protein: CASSLTDATNEKLFF. CDR3 coding DNA: TGTGCCAGCAGCCTGACAGATGCAACTAATGAAAAACTGTTTTTT.

Ten or more counts support this clonotype. The CDR3 sequence is CASSLSRDPNEQFF. The CDR3 bases are TGCGCCAGCAGCCTTAGCCGGGACCCCAATGAGCAGTTCTTC. This rearrangement joins TRBV4-1 to TRBJ2-1, with D perhaps being TRBD1 or TRBD2 (5 bases each). CDR1 MGHRA and CDR2 YSYEKL come from the germline V gene. The CDR3 is 14 residues long. Trimming took 4 bases from V and 6 from J, leaving 13 bases between them.